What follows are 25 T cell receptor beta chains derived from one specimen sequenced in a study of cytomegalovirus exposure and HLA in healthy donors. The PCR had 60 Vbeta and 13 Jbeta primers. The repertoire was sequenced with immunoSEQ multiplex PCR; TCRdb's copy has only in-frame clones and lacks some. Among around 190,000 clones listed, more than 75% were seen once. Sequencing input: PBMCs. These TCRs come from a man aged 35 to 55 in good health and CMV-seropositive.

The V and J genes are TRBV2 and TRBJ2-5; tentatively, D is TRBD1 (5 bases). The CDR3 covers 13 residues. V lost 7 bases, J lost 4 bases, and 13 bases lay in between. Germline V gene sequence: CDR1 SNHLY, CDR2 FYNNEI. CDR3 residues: CASTTGRAETQYF. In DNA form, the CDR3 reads TGTGCCAGCACCACCGGCAGGGCAGAGACCCAGTACTTC.

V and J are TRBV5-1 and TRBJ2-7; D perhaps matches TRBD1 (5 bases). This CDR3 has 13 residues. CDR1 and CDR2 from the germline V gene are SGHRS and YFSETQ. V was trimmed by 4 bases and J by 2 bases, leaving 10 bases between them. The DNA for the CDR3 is TGCGCCAGCAGCGGGGCAAGCGCCTACGAGCAGTACTTC. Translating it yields CASSGASAYEQYF. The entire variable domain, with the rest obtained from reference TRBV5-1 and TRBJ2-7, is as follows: KAGVTQTPRYLIKTRGQQVTLSCSPISGHRSVSWYQQTPGQGLQFLFEYFSETQRNKGNFPGRFSGRQFSNSRSEMNVSTLELGDSALYLCASSGASAYEQYFGPGTRLTVT.

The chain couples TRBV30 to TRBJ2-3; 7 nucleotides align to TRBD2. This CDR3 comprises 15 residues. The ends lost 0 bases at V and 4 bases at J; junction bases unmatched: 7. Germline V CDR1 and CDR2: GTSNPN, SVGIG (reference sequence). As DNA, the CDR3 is TGTGCCTGGAGTGTACTGGCTAGCGGCGCAGATACGCAGTATTTT. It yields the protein CAWSVLASGADTQYF.

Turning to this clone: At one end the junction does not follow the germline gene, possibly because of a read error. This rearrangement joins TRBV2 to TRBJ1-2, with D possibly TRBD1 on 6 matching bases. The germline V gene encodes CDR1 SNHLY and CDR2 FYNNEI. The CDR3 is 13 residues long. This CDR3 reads CASSRDTAGLGYF. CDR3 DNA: TGTGCCAGCAGCCGGGACACGGCCGGCTTGGGATACTTC.

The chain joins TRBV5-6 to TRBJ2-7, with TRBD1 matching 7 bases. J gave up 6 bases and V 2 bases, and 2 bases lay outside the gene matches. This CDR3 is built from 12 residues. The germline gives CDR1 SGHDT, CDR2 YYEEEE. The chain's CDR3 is CASSFQGVEQYF. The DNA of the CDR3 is TGTGCCAGCAGCTTCCAGGGGGTCGAGCAGTACTTC. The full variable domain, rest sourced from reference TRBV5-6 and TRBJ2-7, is DAGVTQSPTHLIKTRGQQVTLRCSPKSGHDTVSWYQQALGQGPQFIFQYYEEEERQRGNFPDRFSGHQFPNYSSELNVNALLLGDSALYLCASSFQGVEQYFGPGTRLTVT.

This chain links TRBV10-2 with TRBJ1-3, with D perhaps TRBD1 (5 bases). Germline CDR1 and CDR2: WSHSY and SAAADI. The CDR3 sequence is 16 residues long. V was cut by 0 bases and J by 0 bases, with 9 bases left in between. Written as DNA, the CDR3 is TGCGCCAGCAGTGAGTCCCGGGGGAACTCTGGAAACACCATATATTTT. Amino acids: CASSESRGNSGNTIYF.

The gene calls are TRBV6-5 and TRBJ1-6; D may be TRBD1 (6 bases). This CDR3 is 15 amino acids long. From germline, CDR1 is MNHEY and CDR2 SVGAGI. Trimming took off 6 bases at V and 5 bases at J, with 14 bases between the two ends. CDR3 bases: TGTGCCAGCAGATGGACAACAGGGAATAATTCACCCCTCCACTTT. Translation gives CASRWTTGNNSPLHF.

The CDR3 region is CASSYSGQRNSPLHF. The CDR3 DNA sequence: TGTGCCAGCAGTTACTCGGGACAGAGGAATTCACCCCTCCACTTT. The gene calls are TRBV6-6 and TRBJ1-6; 7 bases are shared with TRBD1. This CDR3 has 15 amino acids. The germline CDR1 and CDR2 sequences are MNHNY and SVGAGI (reference sequence). V shed 0 bases and J 7 bases; nucleotides not matched to a gene: 3.

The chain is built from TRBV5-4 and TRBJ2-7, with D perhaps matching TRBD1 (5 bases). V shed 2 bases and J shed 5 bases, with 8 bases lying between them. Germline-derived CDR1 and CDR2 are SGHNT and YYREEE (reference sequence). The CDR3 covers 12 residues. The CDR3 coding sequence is TGTGCCAGCAGCTTTGGGGCCCACGAGCAGTACTTC. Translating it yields CASSFGAHEQYF.

The CDR3 spells CASSKVGATGVLVGETQYF. The CDR3 bases are TGTGCCAGCAGCAAAGTTGGGGCGACAGGGGTGTTAGTTGGGGAGACCCAGTACTTC. The chain recombines TRBV21-1 with TRBJ2-5; the DNA was not used to check the table's D call, TRBD1. TRBV21-1 is deemed a pseudogene. The CDR3 sequence is 19 residues long.

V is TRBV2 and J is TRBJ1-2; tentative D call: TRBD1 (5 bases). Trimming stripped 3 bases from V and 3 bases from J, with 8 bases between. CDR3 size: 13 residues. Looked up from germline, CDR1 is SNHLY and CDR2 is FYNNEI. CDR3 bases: TGTGCCAGCAGTGAGTCAGGGCACTATGGCTACACCTTC. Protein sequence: CASSESGHYGYTF.

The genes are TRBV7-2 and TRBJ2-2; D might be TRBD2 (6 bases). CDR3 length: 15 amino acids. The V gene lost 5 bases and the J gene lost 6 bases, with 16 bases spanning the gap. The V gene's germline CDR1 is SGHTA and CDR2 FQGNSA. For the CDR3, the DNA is TGTGCCAGCAGCCGAAGTCTCAGGGACTCCGGGGAGCTGTTTTTT. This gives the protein CASSRSLRDSGELFF.

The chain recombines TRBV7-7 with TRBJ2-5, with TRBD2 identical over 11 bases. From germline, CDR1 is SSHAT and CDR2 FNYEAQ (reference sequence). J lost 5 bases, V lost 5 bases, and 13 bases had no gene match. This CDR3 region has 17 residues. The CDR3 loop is CASSPPGDSGGVETQYF. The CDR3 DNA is TGTGCCAGCAGCCCCCCCGGGGATAGCGGGGGGGTGGAGACCCAGTACTTC.

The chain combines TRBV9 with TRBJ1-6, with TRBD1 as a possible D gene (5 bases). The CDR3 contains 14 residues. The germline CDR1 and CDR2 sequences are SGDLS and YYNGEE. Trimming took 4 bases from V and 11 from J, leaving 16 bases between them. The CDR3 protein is CASSTGEGRAPLHF. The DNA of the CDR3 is TGTGCCAGCAGCACCGGTGAGGGGAGGGCACCCCTCCACTTT. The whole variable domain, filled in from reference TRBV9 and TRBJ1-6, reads DSGVTQTPKHLITATGQRVTLRCSPRSGDLSVYWYQQSLDQGLQFLIQYYNGEERAKGNILERFSAQQFPDLHSELNLSSLELGDSALYFCASSTGEGRAPLHFGNGTRLTVT.

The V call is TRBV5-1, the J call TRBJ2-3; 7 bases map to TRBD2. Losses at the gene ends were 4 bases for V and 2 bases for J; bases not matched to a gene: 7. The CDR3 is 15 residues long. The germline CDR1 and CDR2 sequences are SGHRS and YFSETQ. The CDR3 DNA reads TGCGCCAGCAGCACGCGACTAGCTCCCACAGATACGCAGTATTTT. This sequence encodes CASSTRLAPTDTQYF.

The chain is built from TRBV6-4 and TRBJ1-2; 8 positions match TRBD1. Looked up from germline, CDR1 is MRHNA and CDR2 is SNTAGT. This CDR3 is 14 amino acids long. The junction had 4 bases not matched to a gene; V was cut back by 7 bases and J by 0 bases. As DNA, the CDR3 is TGTGCCAGCAACGGACAGGGACCTAACTATGGCTACACCTTC. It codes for CASNGQGPNYGYTF.

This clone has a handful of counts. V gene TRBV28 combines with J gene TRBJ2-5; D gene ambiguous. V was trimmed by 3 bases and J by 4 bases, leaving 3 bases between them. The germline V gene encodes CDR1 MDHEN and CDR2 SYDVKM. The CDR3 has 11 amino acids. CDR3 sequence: CASSFRETQYF. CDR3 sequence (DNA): TGTGCCAGCAGTTTCCGAGAGACCCAGTACTTC.

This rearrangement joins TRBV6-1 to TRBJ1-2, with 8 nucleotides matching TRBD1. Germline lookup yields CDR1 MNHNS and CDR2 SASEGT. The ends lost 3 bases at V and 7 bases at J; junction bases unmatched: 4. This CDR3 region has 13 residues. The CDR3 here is CASSDRTGSGYTF. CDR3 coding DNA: TGTGCCAGCAGTGACCGGACAGGGAGTGGCTACACCTTC.

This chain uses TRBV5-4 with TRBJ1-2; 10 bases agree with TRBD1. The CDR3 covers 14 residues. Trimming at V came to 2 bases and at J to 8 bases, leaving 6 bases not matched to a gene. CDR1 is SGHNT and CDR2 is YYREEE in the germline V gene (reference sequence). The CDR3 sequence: CASSLRQGADGYTF. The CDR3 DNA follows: TGTGCCAGCAGCTTAAGACAGGGGGCTGACGGCTACACCTTC.

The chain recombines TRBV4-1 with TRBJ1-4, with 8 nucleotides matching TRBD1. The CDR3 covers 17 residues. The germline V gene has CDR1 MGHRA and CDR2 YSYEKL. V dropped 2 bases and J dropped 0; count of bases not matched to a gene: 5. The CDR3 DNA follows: TGCGCCAGCAGCCAAATACAGGGGGGTCCAACTAATGAAAAACTGTTTTTT. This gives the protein CASSQIQGGPTNEKLFF.

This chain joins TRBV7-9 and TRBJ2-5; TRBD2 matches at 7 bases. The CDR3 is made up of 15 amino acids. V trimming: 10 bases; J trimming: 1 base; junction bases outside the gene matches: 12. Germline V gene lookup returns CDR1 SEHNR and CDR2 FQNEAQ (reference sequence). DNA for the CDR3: TGTGCCACCGCCCCCGCGGAGCGGGGCCAAGAGACCCAGTACTTC. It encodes CATAPAERGQETQYF.

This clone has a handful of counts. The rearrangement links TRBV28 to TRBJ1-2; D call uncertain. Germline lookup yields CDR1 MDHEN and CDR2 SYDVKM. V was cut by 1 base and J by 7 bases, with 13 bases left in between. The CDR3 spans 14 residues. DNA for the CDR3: TGTGCCAGCAGTTTATATATCGGGGAACGTGGCTACACCTTC. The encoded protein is CASSLYIGERGYTF.

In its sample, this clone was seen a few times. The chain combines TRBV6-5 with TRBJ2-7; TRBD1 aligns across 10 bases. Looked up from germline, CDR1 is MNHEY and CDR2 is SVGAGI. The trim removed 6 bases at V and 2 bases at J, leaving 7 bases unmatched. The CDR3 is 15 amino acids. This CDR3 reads CASRGRDRGPYEQYF. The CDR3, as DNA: TGTGCCAGCAGGGGACGGGACAGGGGTCCCTACGAGCAGTACTTC.

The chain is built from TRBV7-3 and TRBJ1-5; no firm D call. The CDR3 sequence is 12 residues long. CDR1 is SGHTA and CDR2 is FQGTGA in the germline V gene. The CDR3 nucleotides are TGTGCGAGTGGAGATACCAATCAGCCCCAGCATTTT. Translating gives CASGDTNQPQHF.

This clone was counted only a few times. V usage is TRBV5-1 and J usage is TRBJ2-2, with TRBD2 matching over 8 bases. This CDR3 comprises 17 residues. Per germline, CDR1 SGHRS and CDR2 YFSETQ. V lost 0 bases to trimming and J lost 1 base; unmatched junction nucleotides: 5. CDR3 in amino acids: CASSLEGLAGNTGELFF. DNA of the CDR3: TGCGCCAGCAGCTTGGAAGGGCTAGCGGGGAACACCGGGGAGCTGTTTTTT.